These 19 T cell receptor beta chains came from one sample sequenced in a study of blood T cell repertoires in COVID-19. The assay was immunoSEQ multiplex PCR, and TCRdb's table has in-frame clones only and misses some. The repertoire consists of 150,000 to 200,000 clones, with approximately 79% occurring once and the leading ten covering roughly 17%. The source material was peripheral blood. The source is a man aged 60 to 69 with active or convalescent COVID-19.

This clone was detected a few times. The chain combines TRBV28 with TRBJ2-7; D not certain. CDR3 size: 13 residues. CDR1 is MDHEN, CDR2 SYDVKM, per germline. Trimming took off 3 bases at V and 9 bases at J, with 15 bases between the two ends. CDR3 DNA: TGTGCCAGCAGTTTTCCCCCTATGGCAGGGCAGTACTTC. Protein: CASSFPPMAGQYF.

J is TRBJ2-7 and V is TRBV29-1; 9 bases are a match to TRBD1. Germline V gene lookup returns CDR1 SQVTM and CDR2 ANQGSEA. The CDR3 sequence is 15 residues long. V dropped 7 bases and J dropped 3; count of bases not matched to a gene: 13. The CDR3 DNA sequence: TGCAGCGCAGGATTCGGGACAGGGAGGCTCTACGAGCAGTACTTC. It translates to CSAGFGTGRLYEQYF.

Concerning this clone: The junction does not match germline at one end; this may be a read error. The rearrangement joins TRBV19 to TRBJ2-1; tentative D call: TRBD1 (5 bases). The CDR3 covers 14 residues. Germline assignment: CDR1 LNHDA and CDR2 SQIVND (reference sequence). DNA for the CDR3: TGTGCCAGTAGTAGTCGGACACTATACAATGAGCGGTTCTTC. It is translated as CASSSRTLYNERFF.

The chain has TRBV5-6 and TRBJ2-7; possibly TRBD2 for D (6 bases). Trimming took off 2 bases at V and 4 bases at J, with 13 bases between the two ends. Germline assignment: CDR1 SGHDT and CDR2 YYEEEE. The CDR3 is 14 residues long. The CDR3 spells CASSFRPSEYEQYF. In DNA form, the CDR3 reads TGTGCCAGCAGCTTTAGGCCTAGCGAATACGAGCAGTACTTC.

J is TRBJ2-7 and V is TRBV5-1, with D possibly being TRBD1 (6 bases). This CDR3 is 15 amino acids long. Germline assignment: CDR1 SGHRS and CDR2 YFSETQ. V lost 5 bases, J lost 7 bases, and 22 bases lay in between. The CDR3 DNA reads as TGCGCCAGCAGGCCAAGGGTGGCAGGGGTTCAAGAGCAGTACTTC. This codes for CASRPRVAGVQEQYF.

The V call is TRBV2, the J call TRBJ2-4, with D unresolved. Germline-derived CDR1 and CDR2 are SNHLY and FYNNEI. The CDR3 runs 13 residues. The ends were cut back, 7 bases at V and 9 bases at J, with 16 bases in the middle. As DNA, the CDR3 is TGTGCCAGCACCATGACATTGTCAAGCATTCAGTACTTC. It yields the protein CASTMTLSSIQYF.

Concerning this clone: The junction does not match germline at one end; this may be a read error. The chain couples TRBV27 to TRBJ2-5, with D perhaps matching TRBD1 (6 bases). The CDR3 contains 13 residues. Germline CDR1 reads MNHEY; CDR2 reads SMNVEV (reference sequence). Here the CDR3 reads CASSLSRYRALDF. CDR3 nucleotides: TGTGCCAGCAGTTTATCGCGATACAGGGCATTAGACTTC.

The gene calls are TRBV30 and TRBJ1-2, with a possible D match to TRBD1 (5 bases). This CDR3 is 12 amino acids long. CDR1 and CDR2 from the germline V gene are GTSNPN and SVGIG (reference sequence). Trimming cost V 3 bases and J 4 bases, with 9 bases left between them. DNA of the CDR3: TGTGCCTGGAGCCCTGGGGCCTATGGCTACACCTTC. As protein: CAWSPGAYGYTF.

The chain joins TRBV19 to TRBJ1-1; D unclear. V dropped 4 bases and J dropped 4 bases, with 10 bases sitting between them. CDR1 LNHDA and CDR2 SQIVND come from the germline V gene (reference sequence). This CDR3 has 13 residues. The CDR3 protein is CASSKTRITEAFF. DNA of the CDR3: TGTGCCAGTAGTAAAACCAGGATCACTGAAGCTTTCTTT.

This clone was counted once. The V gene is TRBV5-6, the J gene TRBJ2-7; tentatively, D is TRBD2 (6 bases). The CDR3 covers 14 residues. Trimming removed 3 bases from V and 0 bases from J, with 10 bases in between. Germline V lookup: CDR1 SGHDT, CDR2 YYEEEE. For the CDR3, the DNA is TGTGCCAGCAGCTGGACTATCTTCTCCTACGAGCAGTACTTC. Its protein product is CASSWTIFSYEQYF.

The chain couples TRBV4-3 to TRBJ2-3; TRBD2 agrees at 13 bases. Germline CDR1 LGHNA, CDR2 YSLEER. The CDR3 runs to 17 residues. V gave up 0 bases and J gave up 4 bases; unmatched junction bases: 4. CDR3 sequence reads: CASSQDTSGRGADTQYF. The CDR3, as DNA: TGCGCCAGCAGCCAAGACACTAGCGGGAGGGGGGCAGATACGCAGTATTTT.

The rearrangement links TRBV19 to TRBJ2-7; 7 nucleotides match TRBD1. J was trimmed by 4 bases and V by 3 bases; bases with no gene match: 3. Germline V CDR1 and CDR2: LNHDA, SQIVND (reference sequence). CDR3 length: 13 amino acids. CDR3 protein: CASSIGQEYEQYF. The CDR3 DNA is TGTGCCAGTAGTATTGGACAGGAGTACGAGCAGTACTTC.

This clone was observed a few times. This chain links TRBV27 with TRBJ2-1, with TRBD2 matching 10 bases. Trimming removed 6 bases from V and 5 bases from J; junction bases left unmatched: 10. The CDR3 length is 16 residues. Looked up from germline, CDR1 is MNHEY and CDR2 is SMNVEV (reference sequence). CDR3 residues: CASRPKAGGGDNEQFF. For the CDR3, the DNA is TGTGCCAGCAGACCAAAAGCGGGAGGGGGGGACAATGAGCAGTTCTTC.

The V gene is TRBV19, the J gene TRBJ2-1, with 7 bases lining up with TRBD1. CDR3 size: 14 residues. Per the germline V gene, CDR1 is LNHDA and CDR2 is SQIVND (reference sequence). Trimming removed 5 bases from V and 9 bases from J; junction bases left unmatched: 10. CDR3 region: CASSVRGPFSEQFF. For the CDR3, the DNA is TGTGCCAGTAGTGTTAGGGGGCCGTTCAGTGAGCAGTTCTTC.

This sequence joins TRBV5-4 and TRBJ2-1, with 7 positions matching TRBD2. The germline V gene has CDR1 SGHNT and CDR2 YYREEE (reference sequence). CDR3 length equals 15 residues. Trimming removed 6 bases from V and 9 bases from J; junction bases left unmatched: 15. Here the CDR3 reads CASTPSRTRGSEQFF. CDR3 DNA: TGTGCCAGCACCCCTTCAAGGACTAGGGGTAGTGAGCAGTTCTTC.

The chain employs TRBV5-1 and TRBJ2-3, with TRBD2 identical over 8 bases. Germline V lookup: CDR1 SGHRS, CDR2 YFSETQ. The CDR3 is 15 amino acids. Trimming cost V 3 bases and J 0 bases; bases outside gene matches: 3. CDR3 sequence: CASSSGGRSTDTQYF. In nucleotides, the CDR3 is TGCGCCAGCAGCTCGGGAGGGAGGAGCACAGATACGCAGTATTTT.

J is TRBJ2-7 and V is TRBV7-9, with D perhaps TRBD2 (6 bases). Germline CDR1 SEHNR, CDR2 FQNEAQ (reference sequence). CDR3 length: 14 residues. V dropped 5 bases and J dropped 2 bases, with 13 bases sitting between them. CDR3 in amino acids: CASSPASVTYEQYF. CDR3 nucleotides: TGTGCCAGCAGCCCCGCTAGCGTTACCTACGAGCAGTACTTC.

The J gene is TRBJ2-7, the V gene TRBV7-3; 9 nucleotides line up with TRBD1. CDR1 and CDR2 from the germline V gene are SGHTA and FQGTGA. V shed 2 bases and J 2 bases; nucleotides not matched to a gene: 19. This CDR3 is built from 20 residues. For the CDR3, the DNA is TGTGCCAGCAGCTTATTAAGTCAACCGGGACAGGGAAAGTCACCCTACGAGCAGTACTTC. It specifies CASSLLSQPGQGKSPYEQYF.

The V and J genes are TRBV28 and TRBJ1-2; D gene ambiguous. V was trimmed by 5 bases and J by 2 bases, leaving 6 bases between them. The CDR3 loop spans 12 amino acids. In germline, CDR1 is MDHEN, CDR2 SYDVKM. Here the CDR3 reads CASSTQNYGYTF. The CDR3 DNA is TGTGCCAGCAGTACTCAAAACTATGGCTACACCTTC.